The 18 T cell receptor beta chains below all came from one sample that was sequenced in a study of T cells in Graves' hyperthyroidism and ophthalmopathy. Researchers took RNA transcripts and amplified the TCR beta CDR3 regions from them. Carried out on the TCR CDR3, a first-round RT-PCR used the HTBI primer set. Using its own MiXCR run on the multiplex PCR reads, TCRdb lists one record per CDR3 protein. Here the sample spans almost 500,000 distinct CDR3 sequences, roughly 22% being singletons. The sample consisted of blood. The receptors stem from a woman in her 70s with Graves' ophthalmopathy.

In this sample, this clonotype turned up many times. The chain uses TRBV20-1 and TRBJ1-1, with no clear D. V was shortened by 3 bases and J by 3 bases, with 14 bases between the two germline ends. This CDR3 is built from 14 residues. The germline V gene has CDR1 DFQATT and CDR2 SNEGSKA (reference sequence). CDR3 sequence reads: CSARGAGPDTEAFF. In DNA form, the CDR3 reads TGCAGTGCTAGGGGTGCTGGGCCTGACACTGAAGCTTTCTTT.

This clonotype occurred a few times. This chain joins TRBV13 and TRBJ2-3, with D unresolved. The germline V gene has CDR1 PRHDT and CDR2 FYEKMQ (reference sequence). V lost 4 bases and J 3 bases, leaving 17 bases between the germline ends. The CDR3 consists of 16 residues. CDR3 loop: CASSSLGHGQTDTQYF. The CDR3 coding sequence is TGTGCCAGCAGCTCCTTGGGCCATGGTCAAACAGATACGCAGTATTTT.

In this sample, this clonotype turned up a few times. The chain employs TRBV4-2 and TRBJ1-5, with D possibly matching TRBD1 (5 bases). CDR1 LGHNA and CDR2 YNFKEQ come from the germline V gene. The CDR3 extends over 16 amino acids. V was pared by 1 base and J by 4 bases, with 14 bases between. This CDR3 is CASSQGLGGWNQPQHF. The CDR3 bases are TGTGCCAGCAGCCAAGGGCTCGGGGGTTGGAATCAGCCCCAGCATTTT.

The chain combines TRBV19 with TRBJ2-7; weak D call: TRBD2 (6 bases). The length of the CDR3 is 14 residues. Trimming shortened V by 3 bases and J by 2 bases, and 11 bases separated the two germline ends. Germline-derived CDR1 and CDR2 are LNHDA and SQIVND (reference sequence). CDR3 in amino acids: CASSMGLPPYEQYF. The CDR3 DNA reads as TGTGCCAGTAGTATGGGACTGCCTCCCTACGAGCAGTACTTC.

The rearrangement links TRBV4-2 to TRBJ2-3; the D call may be TRBD1 or TRBD2 (5 bases each). The V gene's germline CDR1 is LGHNA and CDR2 YNFKEQ. V was pared by 1 base and J by 3 bases, with 8 bases between. The CDR3 has 14 amino acids. In DNA form, the CDR3 reads TGTGCCAGCAGCCAAGCTTGGGGGACAGATACGCAGTATTTT. Translated: CASSQAWGTDTQYF.

The rearrangement uses TRBV12-5 and TRBJ2-2, with 13 bases lining up with TRBD2. The CDR3 loop spans 18 amino acids. CDR1 is LGHNT, CDR2 FRNRAP, per germline. The V segment lost 2 bases and the J segment 3 bases; nucleotides outside the gene matches: 6. The CDR3 spells CASGLPTSGRADTGELFF. The CDR3 DNA is TGTGCTAGTGGTTTGCCAACTAGCGGGAGGGCCGACACCGGGGAGCTGTTTTTT.

About this clonotype itself: At one end the junction does not follow the germline gene, possibly because of a read error. The CDR3 bases are TGTGCTAGCAGTCGGGGGATGAATTCACCCCTCCACTTT. This gives the protein CASSRGMNSPLHF. This chain uses TRBV7-9 with TRBJ1-6; TRBD1 is a possible D gene (5 bases). In germline, CDR1 is SEHNR, CDR2 FQNEAQ (reference sequence). The CDR3 covers 13 residues.

The chain uses TRBV5-1 and TRBJ2-7; D unresolved. The CDR3 consists of 16 residues. The germline CDR1 and CDR2 sequences are SGHRS and YFSETQ. V gave up 0 bases and J gave up 0 bases, with 13 bases separating them. Here the CDR3 reads CASSLGLWQSSYEQYF. Here the CDR3 DNA reads TGCGCCAGCAGCTTGGGATTATGGCAGAGCTCCTACGAGCAGTACTTC.

This clonotype was recorded a few times. V gene TRBV18 combines with J gene TRBJ1-3; D is undetermined. From germline, CDR1 is KGHSH and CDR2 LQKENI. V gave up 2 bases and J gave up 4 bases, with 9 bases separating them. The length of the CDR3 is 14 residues. CDR3 DNA: TGTGCCAGCTCACCAGAGGATTCCGGAAACACCATATATTTT. Translating gives CASSPEDSGNTIYF.

This clonotype was observed many times. The chain combines TRBV2 with TRBJ2-7; 7 bases match TRBD1. V shed 6 bases, J shed 3 bases, and the junction held 8 bases outside the gene matches. CDR1 is SNHLY, CDR2 FYNNEI, per germline. The CDR3 length is 14 residues. Here the CDR3 DNA reads TGTGCCAGCAGGTCCCGGGACAGCTTCTACGAGCAGTACTTC. Translating it yields CASRSRDSFYEQYF. The full variable domain, in which reference TRBV2 and TRBJ2-7 provide the parts outside the CDR3, is EPEVTQTPSHQVTQMGQEVILRCVPISNHLYFYWYRQILGQKVEFLVSFYNNEISEKSEIFDDQFSVERPDGSNFTLKIRSTKLEDSAMYFCASRSRDSFYEQYFGPGTRLTVT.

This sequence joins TRBV19 and TRBJ1-5, with D uncertain. The CDR3 has 15 amino acids. CDR1 and CDR2 from the germline V gene are LNHDA and SQIVND (reference sequence). Trimming removed 8 bases from V and 0 bases from J, with 14 bases in between. This CDR3 is CASRKIMGSNQPQHF. In DNA, the CDR3 is TGTGCCAGTCGGAAAATAATGGGTAGCAATCAGCCCCAGCATTTT.

The chain recombines TRBV4-1 with TRBJ2-7; D is unclear. There are 17 residues in the CDR3. Trimming removed 0 bases from V and 2 bases from J, with 17 bases in between. Germline V gene lookup returns CDR1 MGHRA and CDR2 YSYEKL. The CDR3 here is CASSQDTRSSPTYEQYF. The CDR3 DNA reads TGCGCCAGCAGCCAAGACACGCGAAGTAGTCCCACCTACGAGCAGTACTTC.

The chain has TRBV30 and TRBJ2-7, with TRBD2 as a possible D gene (6 bases). V was shortened by 8 bases and J by 4 bases, with 15 bases between the two germline ends. CDR3 length: 12 residues. CDR1 and CDR2 from the germline V gene are GTSNPN and SVGIG (reference sequence). DNA of the CDR3: TGTGCCCTGGTCCGGACTACTTACGAGCAGTACTTC. It codes for CALVRTTYEQYF.

This clonotype was counted many times. The chain links TRBV12-3 or TRBV12-4 to TRBJ2-1; tentatively, D is TRBD2 (6 bases). V lost 7 bases to trimming and J lost 4 bases, with 17 bases between them. The CDR3 has 15 residues. Here the CDR3 reads CASTNGGRFYNEQFF. The CDR3 DNA reads TGTGCCAGCACCAATGGGGGGAGGTTTTACAATGAGCAGTTCTTC.

The chain is built from TRBV12-5 and TRBJ2-1, with 10 bases that match TRBD1. Unmatched junction bases numbered 7, after V lost 3 bases and J lost 5 bases. The CDR3 runs 16 residues. Germline V gene lookup returns CDR1 LGHNT and CDR2 FRNRAP. DNA of the CDR3: TGTGCTAGTGGTTTAGGGATCGGGACAGGGGACAATGAGCAGTTCTTC. Residues: CASGLGIGTGDNEQFF.

This clonotype was seen ten or more times. The chain recombines TRBV11-2 with TRBJ1-1, with a weak D call TRBD1 (6 bases). Germline loops: CDR1 SGHAT, CDR2 FQNNGV. This CDR3 region has 15 residues. Trimming took 5 bases from V and 0 from J, leaving 13 bases between them. The CDR3 DNA sequence: TGTGCCAGCAGCGCCGGACAGACTATGAACACTGAAGCTTTCTTT. Its protein product is CASSAGQTMNTEAFF.

This clonotype was detected only a few times. This chain links TRBV15 with TRBJ2-7; D is undetermined. Trimming pared 0 bases from V and 6 bases from J, leaving 9 bases between. Germline CDR1 and CDR2: LNHNV and YYDKDF (reference sequence). CDR3 size: 13 residues. The CDR3 region has the DNA TGTGCCACCAGCAGAGATAAGGGTCTCGAGCAGTACTTC. It specifies CATSRDKGLEQYF.

In this sample, this clonotype turned up once. This rearrangement joins TRBV7-9 to TRBJ1-1, with a tentative D call TRBD1 (6 bases). V was pared by 0 bases and J by 3 bases, with 11 bases between. CDR3 length: 15 residues. The germline CDR1 and CDR2 sequences are SEHNR and FQNEAQ (reference sequence). CDR3: CASSLAQGRDTEAFF. DNA for the CDR3: TGTGCCAGCAGCTTAGCGCAGGGGAGGGACACTGAAGCTTTCTTT. Variable domain in full (rest from reference TRBV7-9 and TRBJ1-1): DTGVSQNPRHKITKRGQNVTFRCDPISEHNRLYWYRQTLGQGPEFLTYFQNEAQLEKSRLLSDRFSAERPKGSFSTLEIQRTEQGDSAMYLCASSLAQGRDTEAFFGQGTRLTVV.